The rows below give T cell receptor beta chains drawn from one sample of a study of T cell responses to AZD1222 COVID-19 vaccine. Profiled with immunoSEQ multiplex PCR; TCRdb holds only in-frame clones, not every one. The data contain some 150,000 clones, approximately 85% of them singletons. The sample consisted of peripheral blood, taken 28 days after the second dose of the MenACWY control vaccine. The receptors shown here come from an adult who received the MenACWY meningococcal vaccine as a control. The CDR3 runs from the conserved cysteine through the conserved F or W. Each record gives: J gene, D gene, V gene, clone size, CDR3 protein, CDR3 DNA. The D gene is left open where the match is weak. Size is omitted from some rows. Given values are once, few, many or a class for expanded clones.

TRBJ1-1 TRBD1 TRBV29-1 few CSVPGTDNTEAFF TGCAGCGTCCCCGGGACAGACAACACTGAAGCTTTCTTT
TRBJ2-1 NA TRBV20-1 NA CSASQGGNEQFF TGCAGTGCTAGTCAGGGTGGCAATGAGCAGTTCTTC
TRBJ1-5 NA TRBV3-1/TRBV3-2 NA CASSQDGTGSDQPQHF TGTGCCAGCAGCCAAGACGGTACCGGGTCTGATCAGCCCCAGCATTTT
TRBJ2-1 NA TRBV6-5 NA CASSYTPVQYNEQFF TGTGCCAGCAGTTACACTCCTGTACAGTACAATGAGCAGTTCTTC
TRBJ2-5 NA TRBV6-5 NA CASSYGSLRETQYF TGTGCCAGCAGTTACGGCTCCTTGCGGGAGACCCAGTACTTC
TRBJ2-2 TRBD2 TRBV7-6 NA CASSLVVREHSGELFF TGTGCCAGCAGCTTAGTGGTGCGGGAGCACTCGGGGGAGCTGTTTTTT
TRBJ1-1 NA TRBV6-2/TRBV6-3 NA CASSQVRVYTEAFF TGTGCCAGCAGCCAGGTCCGGGTGTACACTGAAGCTTTCTTT
TRBJ1-3 TRBD1 TRBV2 NA CASSYTGTAIGNTIYF TGTGCCAGCAGTTACACCGGGACAGCGATTGGAAACACCATATATTTT
TRBJ2-1 TRBD2 TRBV27 NA CASSSAGGPEFF TGTGCCAGCAGTTCAGCGGGAGGGCCGGAGTTCTTC
TRBJ2-2 NA TRBV6-5 NA CASSYFRVGTGELFF TGTGCCAGCAGTTACTTCAGGGTTGGAACCGGGGAGCTGTTTTTT
TRBJ1-1 NA TRBV21-1 NA CASSNSEGQNEAFF TGTGCCAGCAGCAATTCGGAAGGACAGAATGAAGCTTTCTTT
TRBJ1-1 NA TRBV28 NA CASTVEAARMNTEAFF TGTGCCAGCACGGTGGAGGCAGCGAGAATGAACACTGAAGCTTTCTTT
TRBJ2-2 TRBD1 TRBV7-9 NA CAFTTGRKAGELFF TGTGCCTTTACGACAGGGAGAAAGGCCGGGGAGCTGTTTTTT
TRBJ1-2 NA TRBV24-1 NA CATSDLVGPGFGYYGYTF TGTGCCACCAGTGATTTGGTAGGACCGGGATTCGGGTACTATGGCTACACCTTC
TRBJ2-7 NA TRBV27 NA CASRAQGGPGHEQYF TGTGCCAGCAGGGCCCAGGGGGGCCCGGGCCACGAGCAGTACTTC
TRBJ2-6 NA TRBV19 NA CASSIVPLLLSGANVLTF TGTGCCAGTAGTATAGTCCCCCTCCTCCTTTCTGGGGCCAACGTCCTGACTTTC
TRBJ1-3 NA TRBV7-2 NA CASSLAGASSGNTIYF TGTGCCAGCAGCTTGGCAGGGGCGAGCTCTGGAAACACCATATATTTT
TRBJ2-3 TRBD2 TRBV7-3 NA CASSLTSGSGTDTQYF TGTGCCAGCAGCCTGACTAGCGGGAGCGGCACAGATACGCAGTATTTT
TRBJ1-1 NA TRBV4-2 NA CASSQDKQGRTEAFF TGTGCCAGCAGCCAAGATAAACAGGGAAGGACTGAAGCTTTCTTT
TRBJ1-5 NA TRBV10-3 NA CAISGYGLGSNQPQHF TGTGCCATCAGTGGATACGGGTTGGGGAGCAATCAGCCCCAGCATTTT
TRBJ1-3 NA TRBV6-6 NA CASSPREAGATGNTIYF TGTGCCAGCAGTCCCCGAGAGGCGGGGGCCACTGGAAACACCATATATTTT
TRBJ2-3 NA TRBV10-3 NA CATSGPSGTDTQYF TGTGCCACCTCAGGGCCTAGCGGCACAGATACGCAGTATTTT
TRBJ1-2 NA TRBV5-4 NA CASSLANGGSNYGYTF TGTGCCAGCAGCTTGGCCAACGGGGGTTCTAACTATGGCTACACCTTC
TRBJ1-2 NA TRBV5-1 few CASREQPREAYGYTF TGCGCCAGCAGAGAACAGCCGCGCGAGGCCTATGGCTACACCTTC
TRBJ1-4 TRBD1 TRBV15 NA CATAWTGRGEKLFF TGTGCCACCGCCTGGACAGGGAGAGGAGAAAAACTGTTTTTT
TRBJ2-5 NA TRBV19 NA CASSIGLRMGTQYF TGTGCCAGTAGTATTGGACTGCGTATGGGGACCCAGTACTTC
TRBJ2-5 NA TRBV5-1 NA CASSSFLARVKETQYF TGCGCCAGCAGCTCGTTCCTAGCGCGAGTTAAAGAGACCCAGTACTTC
TRBJ1-1 NA TRBV12-5 NA CASGLGGDGTEAFF TGTGCTAGTGGTTTGGGGGGAGACGGCACTGAAGCTTTCTTT
TRBJ2-1 TRBD2 TRBV9 NA CASSVDSRGSWDEQFF TGTGCCAGCAGCGTCGACTCTCGCGGGAGTTGGGATGAGCAGTTCTTC
TRBJ1-2 TRBD1 TRBV11-2 NA CASSSDRGGGYTF TGTGCCAGCAGTTCGGACAGGGGAGGAGGCTACACCTTC
TRBJ2-1 NA TRBV6-5 once CASSQSRYGVNEQFF TGTGCCAGCAGCCAATCACGTTACGGGGTAAATGAGCAGTTCTTC
TRBJ1-3 NA TRBV15 NA CATSLQGSGNTIYF TGTGCCACCAGTTTGCAGGGTTCTGGAAACACCATATATTTT
TRBJ2-2 NA TRBV5-1 NA CASSLTGRRGTGELFF TGCGCCAGCAGCTTGACAGGTCGTCGGGGGACCGGGGAGCTGTTTTTT
TRBJ1-2 TRBD1 TRBV6-5 NA CASKDRVEANYGYTF TGTGCCAGCAAAGACAGGGTTGAAGCTAACTATGGCTACACCTTC
TRBJ2-3 NA TRBV11-3 NA CASSSTSTDTQYF TGTGCCAGCAGCTCCACTAGCACAGATACGCAGTATTTT
TRBJ1-4 TRBD1 TRBV7-2 NA CASSSTGVREKLFF TGTGCCAGCAGCTCGACAGGGGTGAGGGAAAAACTGTTTTTT
TRBJ1-1 NA TRBV9 NA CASSVVTVFTEAFF TGTGCCAGCAGCGTAGTTACGGTTTTCACTGAAGCTTTCTTT
TRBJ1-1 TRBD1 TRBV6-5 NA CASSNPGQGITEAFF TGTGCCAGCAGTAATCCGGGACAGGGAATCACTGAAGCTTTCTTT
TRBJ1-1 NA TRBV12-3/TRBV12-4 NA CASSLSENTEAFF TGTGCCAGCAGTTTATCAGAGAACACTGAAGCTTTCTTT
TRBJ1-4 NA TRBV11-2 NA CASRPRGGLNEKLFF TGTGCCAGCAGGCCGCGGGGGGGGTTAAATGAAAAACTGTTTTTT
TRBJ1-1 NA TRBV5-1 NA CASRSMGGMNTEAFF TGCGCCAGCAGGTCAATGGGGGGGATGAACACTGAAGCTTTCTTT
TRBJ1-1 NA TRBV15 NA CATSPRGGDGAFF TGTGCCACCAGCCCCCGGGGCGGGGATGGGGCTTTCTTT
TRBJ1-6 TRBD1 TRBV30 NA CAWTLTGWNSPLHF TGTGCCTGGACTCTGACAGGGTGGAATTCACCCCTCCACTTT
TRBJ1-4 NA TRBV9 few CASSVSAGSEKLFF TGTGCCAGCAGCGTATCGGCAGGGAGTGAAAAACTGTTTTTT
TRBJ2-7 TRBD2 TRBV27 few CATREWTSAPYEQYF TGTGCCACGCGGGAATGGACTAGCGCACCCTACGAGCAGTACTTC
TRBJ1-3 NA TRBV7-9 NA CASSLQGLSGNTIYF TGTGCCAGCTCCCTGCAGGGGCTTTCTGGAAACACCATATATTTT
TRBJ1-2 NA TRBV30 NA CAWSGARYTF TGTGCCTGGAGCGGGGCCCGCTACACCTTC
TRBJ1-2 NA TRBV6-2/TRBV6-3 NA CASSSARDFYGYTF TGTGCCAGCAGCTCTGCCCGGGACTTCTATGGCTACACCTTC
TRBJ1-5 TRBD1 TRBV6-1 NA CASSAGQPQFYSNQPQHF TGTGCCAGCAGTGCGGGACAGCCTCAATTTTATAGCAATCAGCCCCAGCATTTT
TRBJ1-4 NA TRBV6-5 NA CASSLGRRGGKLFF TGTGCCAGCAGTCTAGGGAGGAGAGGGGGAAAACTGTTTTTT
TRBJ2-5 NA TRBV7-2 NA CASSLGTPPETQYF TGTGCCAGCAGTCTCGGAACACCCCCAGAGACCCAGTACTTC
TRBJ2-1 TRBD2 TRBV2 NA CASRSGRVLGEQFF TGTGCCAGCAGGAGCGGGAGGGTGCTTGGTGAGCAGTTCTTC
TRBJ2-7 TRBD2 TRBV27 NA CASSLSSGNFYEQYF TGTGCCAGCAGTTTATCGAGCGGGAATTTCTACGAGCAGTACTTC